The text below deals with one T cell receptor beta chain. The sample originates from a study of blood T cell repertoires in COVID-19. Study in general: Acute-phase and convalescent COVID-19 samples originated in the United States, Italy and Spain. T cells, B-cell-depleted T cells, or PBMCs supplied cDNA or gDNA.

As processed by the authors: Amplification of reference gene primers was used by the study to estimate nucleated cell counts. Assay: immunoSEQ multiplex PCR; the TCRdb copy retains only in-frame clones and omits some. Clonal size and the V and J genes are those of that table, whereas D and trimming came from the DNA. The sample has approximately 100,000 clones; around 90% are singletons. The germline V gene encodes CDR1 KGHSH and CDR2 LQKENI. V lost 2 bases and J lost 4; bases outside the gene matches: 1. This CDR3 comprises 13 residues. The source of this sequence is a human donor with COVID-19, enrolled during active disease. The donor label of this sample is uncertain. This chain joins TRBV18 and TRBJ1-2; 7 nucleotides match TRBD1. Sequencing was carried out using peripheral blood. The CDR3 loop is CASSPEGAYGYTF. The CDR3 coding sequence is TGTGCCAGCTCACCAGAGGGGGCCTATGGCTACACCTTC. Using reference TRBV18 and TRBJ1-2 for the parts outside the CDR3, the full variable domain is NAGVMQNPRHLVRRRGQEARLRCSPMKGHSHVYWYRQLPEEGLKFMVYLQKENIIDESGMPKERFSAEFPKEGPSILRIQQVVRGDSAAYFCASSPEGAYGYTFGSGTRLTVV.